This is a list of T cell receptor beta chains from one sample in a study of CD8+ T cells in alopecia areata. Clones were read by immunoSEQ multiplex PCR, and TCRdb kept only the in-frame ones, dropping some. The sample shows over 200,000 clones, 57% of them seen only once. The source material was CD4+ T cells sorted from blood, sampled at week 0. All receptors derive from a human donor with alopecia areata. Each CDR3 is given with its conserved first and last residue. A D gene is named only where the DNA matches it firmly. Expanded clones are given a class, and other clones once, few, many or no size at all.

v_gene	d_gene	abundance	j_gene	CDR3aa	CDR3nt
TRBV5-6	TRBD1	once	TRBJ2-2	CASSRETGVLTGELFF	TGTGCCAGCAGCCGAGAAACAGGGGTATTGACCGGGGAGCTGTTTTTT
TRBV7-3	NA	NA	TRBJ2-5	CASSFEPRETQYF	TGTGCCAGCAGCTTCGAGCCCAGAGAGACCCAGTACTTC
TRBV30	TRBD2	NA	TRBJ2-1	CAWNSGSSYNEQFF	TGTGCCTGGAATAGCGGGAGTTCCTACAATGAGCAGTTCTTC
TRBV19	NA	NA	TRBJ1-2	CASSTRGQPLNYGYTF	TGTGCCAGTAGTACCAGAGGACAGCCACTGAACTATGGCTACACCTTC
TRBV30	NA	NA	TRBJ2-7	CAWSVSSSYEQYF	TGTGCCTGGAGTGTATCGAGCTCCTACGAGCAGTACTTC
TRBV5-1	NA	NA	TRBJ1-2	CASSFEGSNYGYTF	TGCGCCAGCAGCTTCGAAGGATCCAACTATGGCTACACCTTC
TRBV30	NA	few	TRBJ2-5	CAWSGSTQETQYF	TGTGCCTGGAGTGGCAGTACGCAAGAGACCCAGTACTTC
TRBV20-1	NA	few	TRBJ2-1	CSAENNEQFF	TGCAGTGCGGAGAACAATGAGCAGTTCTTC
TRBV15	NA	NA	TRBJ2-1	CATSRGTGYNEQFF	TGTGCCACCAGCAGAGGAACAGGGTACAATGAGCAGTTCTTC
TRBV7-8	NA	few	TRBJ2-7	CASSFRGTAYEQYF	TGTGCCAGCAGCTTTAGGGGGACGGCCTACGAGCAGTACTTC
TRBV2	NA	few	TRBJ2-7	CASRVEWDPSGQYF	TGTGCCAGCAGAGTCGAATGGGACCCCTCTGGGCAGTACTTC
TRBV28	TRBD1	many	TRBJ2-7	CASRTQTGGPTYEQYF	TGTGCCAGCAGGACACAAACAGGGGGCCCCACCTACGAGCAGTACTTC
TRBV6-5	NA	NA	TRBJ2-7	CASSPPRGEQYF	TGTGCCAGCAGTCCCCCCCGGGGCGAGCAGTACTTC
TRBV7-9	TRBD2	few	TRBJ2-1	CASSSRIASSGGAAGQFF	TGTGCCAGCAGCTCCCGGATAGCGTCTAGCGGAGGGGCGGCGGGGCAGTTCTTC
TRBV14	NA	NA	TRBJ2-1	CASSQLAMRAEQFF	TGTGCCAGCAGCCAACTAGCGATGAGGGCTGAGCAGTTCTTC
TRBV30	NA	NA	TRBJ1-5	CAWSSGNGNQPQHF	TGTGCCTGGAGTTCAGGGAATGGCAATCAGCCCCAGCATTTT
TRBV9	TRBD2	NA	TRBJ2-1	CASSFTSGRAFNEQFF	TGTGCCAGCAGCTTTACTAGCGGGAGGGCATTTAATGAGCAGTTCTTC
TRBV7-9	TRBD1	NA	TRBJ1-5	CASSSGGPGGRQPQHF	TGTGCCAGCAGCTCGGGAGGTCCAGGGGGAAGACAGCCCCAGCATTTT
TRBV7-9	TRBD1	once	TRBJ1-2	CASRRGTGDGYTF	TGTGCCAGCAGGAGGGGCACAGGGGATGGCTACACCTTC
TRBV5-1	NA	NA	TRBJ2-3	CASSLEAKDTQYF	TGCGCCAGCAGCTTGGAGGCGAAAGATACGCAGTATTTT
TRBV6-1	NA	NA	TRBJ2-3	CASSDPGGSGTDTQYF	TGTGCCAGCAGTGACCCCGGGGGATCTGGCACAGATACGCAGTATTTT
TRBV7-8	NA	few	TRBJ2-5	CASSPRFREETQYF	TGTGCCAGCAGCCCACGATTCAGGGAAGAGACCCAGTACTTC
TRBV5-4	NA	NA	TRBJ2-7	CASSSSVRQPSYEQYF	TGTGCCAGCAGCTCGTCGGTACGACAGCCTTCCTACGAGCAGTACTTC
TRBV30	TRBD1	once	TRBJ2-7	CAWRGRGPNEQYF	TGTGCCTGGAGAGGCAGGGGGCCAAACGAGCAGTACTTC
TRBV6-5	TRBD1	once	TRBJ2-7	CASRGQGAYEQYF	TGTGCCAGCAGGGGACAGGGGGCCTACGAGCAGTACTTC
TRBV11-2	NA	NA	TRBJ2-1	CASSLVTGAYNEQFF	TGTGCCAGCAGCTTAGTTACGGGAGCCTACAATGAGCAGTTCTTC
TRBV29-1	NA	NA	TRBJ1-1	CSVEGKNTEAFF	TGCAGCGTCGAGGGGAAGAACACTGAAGCTTTCTTT
TRBV5-1	NA	NA	TRBJ2-5	CASSLRQQETQYF	TGCGCCAGCAGCTTGCGACAGCAAGAGACCCAGTACTTC
TRBV5-1	NA	NA	TRBJ1-2	CASSLDRGMGGYTF	TGCGCCAGCAGCTTGGACCGGGGGATGGGTGGCTACACCTTC
TRBV6-5	NA	NA	TRBJ2-5	CASSYSGRGETQYF	TGTGCCAGCAGTTACTCAGGCAGGGGAGAGACCCAGTACTTC
TRBV18	NA	few	TRBJ2-1	CASSPSTNEQFF	TGTGCCAGCTCACCCTCCACTAATGAGCAGTTCTTC
TRBV6-5	NA	NA	TRBJ2-3	CASSETPSDTQYF	TGTGCCAGCAGTGAGACACCTTCAGATACGCAGTATTTT
TRBV29-1	TRBD2	NA	TRBJ2-3	CSGLAGVGPDTQYF	TGCAGCGGTTTAGCGGGAGTGGGCCCAGATACGCAGTATTTT
TRBV5-1	NA	NA	TRBJ1-1	CASSLALNTEAFF	TGCGCCAGCAGCTTGGCTTTGAACACTGAAGCTTTCTTT
TRBV14	NA	NA	TRBJ1-6	CASSQAPGSALHF	TGTGCCAGCAGCCAAGCCCCCGGGTCGGCCCTCCACTTT